This TCR beta chain is from a study of T cells in Graves' hyperthyroidism and ophthalmopathy. To note about this clonotype: Its antigen is unidentified.

General study findings and limits: Progression to ophthalmopathy was predicted a median of 6.5 months early. From stable hyperthyroidism, ophthalmopathy was separated by a 13 V-J model. The blood repertoire included most of the expanded thyroid clonotypes above 0.001.

Stability of Graves' hyperthyroidism was defined as absent ophthalmopathy progression within 18 months. V lost 0 bases and J lost 5, with 5 bases in between. Germline V gene data show CDR1 as ENHRY and CDR2 as SYGVKD. The length of the CDR3 is 13 residues. Amplified TCR beta CDR3 regions derived from RNA transcripts. The HTBI primer set served for first-round RT-PCR of the TCR CDR3. TCRdb recomputed calls from the multiplex PCR reads with MiXCR, one row per CDR3 protein. The repertoire holds 450,000 to 600,000 distinct CDR3 sequences, with less than 15% as singletons. Sample: blood. This clonotype was sampled from a woman aged 40-49 years with Graves' hyperthyroidism. The V and J genes are TRBV10-3 and TRBJ2-1; no definite D call. The CDR3 spells CAISESPDNEQFF. The CDR3 coding sequence is TGTGCCATCAGTGAGTCCCCAGACAATGAGCAGTTCTTC.